Following are 23 T cell receptor beta chains from one sample sequenced in a study of beta chain features in type 1 diabetes. Whole-study results and caveats: TCRB CDR3s from Type 1 diabetes patients were moderately but significantly shorter in all four CD4+ subsets.

Antigens for these TCRs are unknown. Reverse transcription of all isolated RNA meant that expressed TCRB transcripts were sequenced. Measured with immunoSEQ multiplex PCR; TCRdb has only the in-frame clones, and not every one. The profile shows about 650,000 clones, around 12% of them singletons. The sequencing sample was made of naive CD4+ T cells from blood. All receptors derive from a man aged 25-45 years with type 1 diabetes.

The V gene is TRBV11-2, the J gene TRBJ2-1; D remains ambiguous. Per germline, CDR1 SGHAT and CDR2 FQNNGV. This CDR3 comprises 14 residues. V dropped 5 bases and J dropped 3 bases, with 11 bases sitting between them. The CDR3 DNA sequence: TGTGCCAGCAGCGCCACGGGTCGCTACAATGAGCAGTTCTTC. It codes for CASSATGRYNEQFF.

This clone was seen a few times. V usage is TRBV6-6 and J usage is TRBJ1-2; D uncertain. Germline CDR1 is MNHNY and CDR2 is SVGAGI (reference sequence). The CDR3 consists of 13 residues. Trimming took 7 bases from V and 4 from J, leaving 13 bases between them. CDR3 amino acids: CASKGWEGYGYTF. The CDR3 DNA follows: TGTGCCAGCAAGGGTTGGGAAGGCTATGGCTACACCTTC.

V is TRBV5-4 and J is TRBJ2-5, with no clear D. The germline CDR1 and CDR2 sequences are SGHNT and YYREEE (reference sequence). V was pared by 1 base and J by 4 bases, with 8 bases between. CDR3 length equals 13 residues. CDR3 amino acids: CASSLLGPETQYF. The CDR3 region has the DNA TGTGCCAGCAGCTTGTTAGGGCCAGAGACCCAGTACTTC.

The chain is built from TRBV7-2 and TRBJ1-2; D unresolved. The germline V gene has CDR1 SGHTA and CDR2 FQGNSA. The CDR3 has 12 residues. V lost 0 bases and J lost 7, with 6 bases in between. CDR3 protein: CASSLAPSGYTF. The DNA of the CDR3 is TGTGCCAGCAGCTTAGCGCCCTCTGGCTACACCTTC.

The rearrangement joins TRBV29-1 to TRBJ2-5, with D maybe TRBD2 (6 bases). The CDR3 is 14 residues long. The germline gives CDR1 SQVTM, CDR2 ANQGSEA. V lost 4 bases and J 7 bases, leaving 19 bases between the germline ends. CDR3 nucleotide sequence: TGCAGCGTTGGCCTTGGGCCCGGGAGAGGGACCCAGTACTTC. Its translation is CSVGLGPGRGTQYF.

This sequence joins TRBV2 and TRBJ2-1; D possibly matches TRBD1 or TRBD2 (5 bases each). V was pared by 6 bases and J by 0 bases, with 15 bases between. In germline, CDR1 is SNHLY, CDR2 FYNNEI. This CDR3 region has 16 residues. CDR3: CASSVYRDRSYNEQFF. The CDR3, as DNA: TGTGCCAGCAGCGTTTACCGGGACCGCTCCTACAATGAGCAGTTCTTC.

V gene TRBV7-9 combines with J gene TRBJ2-7; TRBD1 might be the D (6 bases). V was clipped by 3 bases and J by 2 bases, with 14 bases between them. CDR1 is SEHNR and CDR2 is FQNEAQ in the germline V gene (reference sequence). This CDR3 is 15 amino acids long. The DNA for the CDR3 is TGTGCCAGCAGCTTTGGACAGATGGCTACCTACGAGCAGTACTTC. Its protein is CASSFGQMATYEQYF.

This clone showed up just a few times. This chain links TRBV6-6 with TRBJ1-5; D is undetermined. Trimming shortened V by 6 bases and J by 0 bases, and 12 bases separated the two germline ends. There are 15 residues in the CDR3. Germline V gene sequence: CDR1 MNHNY, CDR2 SVGAGI (reference sequence). In DNA, the CDR3 is TGTGCCAGCAGACCCAGCAGAGATAGCAATCAGCCCCAGCATTTT. Protein sequence: CASRPSRDSNQPQHF.

This chain links TRBV28 with TRBJ2-1; D may be TRBD1 or TRBD2 (6 bases each). V was shortened by 3 bases and J by 9 bases, with 12 bases between the two germline ends. The CDR3 runs to 13 residues. Per the germline V gene, CDR1 is MDHEN and CDR2 is SYDVKM. The CDR3 spells CASSFSGGGEQFF. The DNA of the CDR3 is TGTGCCAGCAGTTTTTCCGGGGGCGGTGAGCAGTTCTTC.

This clone was seen more than once but under ten times. The chain links TRBV2 to TRBJ1-3, with D uncertain. The CDR3 is made up of 15 amino acids. Germline assignment: CDR1 SNHLY and CDR2 FYNNEI. The germline V and J ends were trimmed by 2 bases and 0 bases, with 8 bases remaining between them. The CDR3 nucleotides read TGTGCCAGCAGTGAATTTGGGCCCTCTGGAAACACCATATATTTT. It specifies CASSEFGPSGNTIYF.

About this clone: Other DNA sequences in the sample encode the same CDR3. The V call is TRBV7-2, the J call TRBJ1-1; D remains unclear. This CDR3 spans 13 amino acids. Germline values: CDR1 SGHTA, CDR2 FQGNSA. The V and J ends lost 1 base and 1 base respectively, with 4 bases between them. The CDR3 coding sequence is TGTGCCAGCAGCTTAGGACAGAACACTGAAGCTTTCTTT. Translating gives CASSLGQNTEAFF. The full variable domain, its missing parts supplied by reference TRBV7-2 and TRBJ1-1, is GAGVSQSPSNKVTEKGKDVELRCDPISGHTALYWYRQSLGQGLEFLIYFQGNSAPDKSGLPSDRFSAERTGGSVSTLTIQRTQQEDSAVYLCASSLGQNTEAFFGQGTRLTVV.

This clone was observed a handful of times. This chain connects TRBV30 to TRBJ2-5; 10 nucleotides match TRBD2. Germline CDR1 GTSNPN, CDR2 SVGIG (reference sequence). The CDR3 is made up of 11 amino acids. The junction had 6 bases not matched to a gene; V was cut back by 5 bases and J by 12 bases. As DNA, the CDR3 is TGTGCCTGGGGAGCGGGGGGGATTAAGTACTTC. Translating gives CAWGAGGIKYF. The variable domain in full, completed from reference TRBV30 and TRBJ2-5, reads SQTIHQWPATLVQPVGSPLSLECTVEGTSNPNLYWYRQAAGRGLQLLFYSVGIGQISSEVPQNLSASRPQDRQFILSSKKLLLSDSGFYLCAWGAGGIKYFGPGTRLLVL.

This clone was counted only a few times. The chain carries TRBV4-2 and TRBJ2-7; D gene uncertain. The V end was cut by 4 bases, the J end by 3 bases, with 19 bases between. Germline lookup yields CDR1 LGHNA and CDR2 YNFKEQ. The CDR3 totals 16 residues. The CDR3 region is CASSPRSQVGDYEQYF. CDR3 sequence (DNA): TGTGCCAGCAGCCCAAGATCCCAGGTTGGGGACTACGAGCAGTACTTC.

This clone was seen a handful of times. CDR3 sequence: CAISPIEDSPLHF. The CDR3 DNA reads TGTGCCATCAGCCCTATAGAGGATTCACCCCTCCACTTT. The chain employs TRBV10-3 and TRBJ1-6; no clear D gene. The CDR3 totals 13 residues. Per germline, CDR1 ENHRY and CDR2 SYGVKD. V dropped 6 bases and J dropped 8 bases, with 11 bases sitting between them.

This clone came up a few times. CDR3: CASKLSYEQYF. CDR3 in DNA: TGTGCCAGCAAGCTCTCCTACGAGCAGTACTTC. V is TRBV7-2 and J is TRBJ2-7; no firm D call. With 7 bases removed from V and 0 bases from J, the gap between germline ends came to 4 bases. The CDR3 is 11 amino acids. Per the germline V gene, CDR1 is SGHTA and CDR2 is FQGNSA. The full variable domain, in which reference TRBV7-2 and TRBJ2-7 provide the parts outside the CDR3, is GAGVSQSPSNKVTEKGKDVELRCDPISGHTALYWYRQSLGQGLEFLIYFQGNSAPDKSGLPSDRFSAERTGGSVSTLTIQRTQQEDSAVYLCASKLSYEQYFGPGTRLTVT.

The rearrangement joins TRBV18 to TRBJ2-5, with 8 bases identical to TRBD1. This CDR3 has 15 residues. Trimming took 5 bases from V and 1 from J; bases not matched to a gene: 6. The germline V gene encodes CDR1 KGHSH and CDR2 LQKENI. CDR3 DNA: TGTGCCAGCTCAAGACCGGGACAGGTCCAAGAGACCCAGTACTTC. This codes for CASSRPGQVQETQYF.

This clone was observed a handful of times. This rearrangement joins TRBV5-4 to TRBJ2-3, with a weak D call TRBD1 (6 bases). Germline V lookup: CDR1 SGHNT, CDR2 YYREEE (reference sequence). This CDR3 spans 15 amino acids. V was shortened by 3 bases and J by 3 bases, with 14 bases between the two germline ends. This chain's CDR3 is CASSSLLQGTDTQYF. The CDR3 DNA reads as TGTGCCAGCAGCTCGCTCTTACAGGGTACAGATACGCAGTATTTT.

This clone came up a few times. The sample holds other DNA sequences that translate to the same CDR3. The J gene is TRBJ2-3, the V gene TRBV9; TRBD1 agrees at 8 bases. This CDR3 has 14 residues. Germline V CDR1 and CDR2: SGDLS, YYNGEE. The J segment lost 6 bases and the V segment lost 2 bases, leaving 5 bases of the junction unmatched. CDR3 sequence (DNA): TGTGCCAGCAGCGTGAGGCAGGGGGCTGATACGCAGTATTTT. Encoded protein: CASSVRQGADTQYF.

The gene calls are TRBV28 and TRBJ2-1; TRBD2 aligns across 8 bases. The ends lost 6 bases at V and 7 bases at J; junction bases unmatched: 8. Germline CDR1 is MDHEN and CDR2 is SYDVKM. CDR3 length equals 14 residues. This CDR3 is CASRSGGAVNEQFF. CDR3 nucleotides: TGTGCCAGCAGATCCGGGGGGGCTGTAAATGAGCAGTTCTTC.

The sample holds a few counts of this clone. The chain couples TRBV19 to TRBJ2-3, with D perhaps being TRBD1 or TRBD2 (5 bases each). The germline V and J ends were trimmed by 5 bases and 0 bases, with 15 bases remaining between them. Germline V CDR1 and CDR2: LNHDA, SQIVND (reference sequence). The CDR3 has 16 amino acids. The CDR3 DNA reads as TGTGCCAGTAGTCCAAGGGACCGTGGGAGCACAGATACGCAGTATTTT. As protein: CASSPRDRGSTDTQYF. The variable domain in full, with the rest retrieved from reference TRBV19 and TRBJ2-3, is DGGITQSPKYLFRKEGQNVTLSCEQNLNHDAMYWYRQDPGQGLRLIYYSQIVNDFQKGDIAEGYSVSREKKESFPLTVTSAQKNPTAFYLCASSPRDRGSTDTQYFGPGTRLTVL.

This clone was observed a single time. The V call is TRBV12-5, the J call TRBJ2-5, with 7 bases aligning to TRBD1. The CDR3 has 16 residues. Germline V gives CDR1 LGHNT, CDR2 FRNRAP. The trim removed 2 bases at V and 1 base at J, leaving 7 bases unmatched. CDR3: CASGLTTGIGQETQYF. DNA for the CDR3: TGTGCTAGTGGTTTGACGACAGGGATAGGCCAAGAGACCCAGTACTTC.

DNA for the CDR3: TGTGCCACCTCGATCGGACAGCGAGCCGCGAATGAGCAGTTCTTC. Translation: CATSIGQRAANEQFF. V and J are TRBV11-3 and TRBJ2-1; a possible D gene is TRBD1 (6 bases). This CDR3 contains 15 residues. V was trimmed by 10 bases and J by 7 bases, leaving 23 bases between them. Germline lookup yields CDR1 SGHNT and CDR2 YENEEA.

This clone was counted only a few times. V usage is TRBV7-2 and J usage is TRBJ2-1, with 12 bases identical to TRBD2. Per the germline V gene, CDR1 is SGHTA and CDR2 is FQGNSA. Trimming cost V 4 bases and J 7 bases; bases outside gene matches: 5. The CDR3 is made up of 15 amino acids. In nucleotides, the CDR3 is TGTGCCAGCAGCTCCCTAGCGGGGGGGCCGAATGAGCAGTTCTTC. It translates to CASSSLAGGPNEQFF.